This TCR beta chain was sequenced for a study of molecular identifiers for immune sequencing clone quantification. Losses at the gene ends were 7 bases for V and 5 bases for J; bases not matched to a gene: 18. CDR1 is MNHEY and CDR2 is SMNVEV in the germline V gene (reference sequence). The CDR3 is 20 amino acids. One entry per CDR3 protein, called by TCRdb with MiXCR from the PCR reads. The sample comprises about half a million distinct CDR3 sequences, about 25% of which are singletons, and approximately 0.76% rests with the top ten. Whole-study findings and limits: In naive cells, under 1% of molecules belonged to clones above 20 RNA copies, against over 99% in effector cells.

The table lists this clonotype with a few counts. Its cognate antigen is unknown. The TCR sequence derives from a human donor in good health. Some libraries in this study had Jurkat cell RNA spiked in. The specimen sequenced was naive CD8+ T cells from blood, with Jurkat cell RNA spiked in. Subset specified: FACS-sorted CD8+CD4-CCR7+CD45RA+ naive T cells. The chain recombines TRBV27 with TRBJ2-1; 15 positions agree with TRBD2. The CDR3 nucleotides read TGTGCCAGCACCCTCCAGGGCTTTGGACTAGCGGGGGGGCCCCACAATGAGCAGTTCTTC. It specifies CASTLQGFGLAGGPHNEQFF.